This T cell receptor (beta chain) was documented in a study of cytomegalovirus exposure and HLA in healthy donors. Primers for the PCR totalled 60 Vbeta and 13 Jbeta. Assay used: immunoSEQ multiplex PCR; TCRdb lists only in-frame clones, some missing. The sample has 130,000 or so clones; around 8.5% are singletons. This clone was observed a handful of times. Its antigen remains unknown. Study-level results: When analyzed later, the rates of TCR association showed variation by HLA locus, with DRB1 the most and HLA-C the fewest. What a later analysis reportedly showed was that an Asian-associated ancestry cluster had fewer N-insertions than the approximately 700-donor mean. It was reported that the classifier diagnosed cytomegalovirus status with high specificity and sensitivity in both the original and validation cohorts. TCR sequences were mostly rare, though some public TCRs occurred in many donors.

The germline V and J ends were trimmed by 1 base and 7 bases, with 11 bases remaining between them. This CDR3 is 14 amino acids long. Per germline, CDR1 MNHEY and CDR2 SMNVEV (reference sequence). What was sequenced was PBMCs. V and J are TRBV27 and TRBJ1-5; D unresolved. The clonotype was recovered from a man aged 35-49 years in good health and CMV-seronegative. CDR3 sequence: CASSLYGPQQPQHF. DNA for the CDR3: TGTGCCAGCAGTTTATATGGCCCCCAGCAGCCCCAGCATTTT.